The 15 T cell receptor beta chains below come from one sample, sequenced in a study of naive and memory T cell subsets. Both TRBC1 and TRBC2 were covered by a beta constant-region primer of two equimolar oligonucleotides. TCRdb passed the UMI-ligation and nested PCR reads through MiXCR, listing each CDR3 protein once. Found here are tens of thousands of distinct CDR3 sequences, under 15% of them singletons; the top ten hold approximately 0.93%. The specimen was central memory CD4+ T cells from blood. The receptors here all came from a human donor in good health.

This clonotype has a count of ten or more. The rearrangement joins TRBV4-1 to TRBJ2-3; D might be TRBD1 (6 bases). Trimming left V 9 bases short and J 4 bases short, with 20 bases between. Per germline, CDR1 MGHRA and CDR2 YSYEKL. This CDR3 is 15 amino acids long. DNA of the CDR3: TGCGCCAGTAACCGAGGGGGAGCCGGCGCAGATACGCAGTATTTT. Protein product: CASNRGGAGADTQYF.

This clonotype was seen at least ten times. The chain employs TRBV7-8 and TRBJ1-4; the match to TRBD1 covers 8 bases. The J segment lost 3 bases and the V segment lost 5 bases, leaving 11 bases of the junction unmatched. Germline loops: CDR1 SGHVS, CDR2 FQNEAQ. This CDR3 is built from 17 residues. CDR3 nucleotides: TGTGCCAGCAGCCCTGTTCGGGACAGGCTTTCTAATGAAAAACTGTTTTTT. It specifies CASSPVRDRLSNEKLFF.

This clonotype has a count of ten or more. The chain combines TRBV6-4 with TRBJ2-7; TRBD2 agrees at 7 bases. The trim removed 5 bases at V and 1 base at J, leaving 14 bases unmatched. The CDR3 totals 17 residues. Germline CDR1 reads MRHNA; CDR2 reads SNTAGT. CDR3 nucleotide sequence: TGTGCCAGCAGTCGATTACCTCCGAGCGGGAATTCCTACGAGCAGTACTTC. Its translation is CASSRLPPSGNSYEQYF.

The CDR3 nucleotides read TGTGCCAGCAGTTACCCCCTGCCCTCTCGTGAGCAGTTCTTC. Translating it yields CASSYPLPSREQFF. The chain employs TRBV6-2 or TRBV6-3 and TRBJ2-1; no clear D gene. Germline loops: CDR1 MNHEY, CDR2 SVGEGT. The ends were cut back, 2 bases at V and 9 bases at J, with 14 bases in the middle. This CDR3 is 14 amino acids long.

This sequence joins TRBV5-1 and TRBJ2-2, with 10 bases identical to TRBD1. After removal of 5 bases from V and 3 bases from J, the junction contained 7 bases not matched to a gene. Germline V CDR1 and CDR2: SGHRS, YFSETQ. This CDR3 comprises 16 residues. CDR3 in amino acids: CASSGRQGADTGELFF. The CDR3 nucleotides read TGCGCCAGCAGTGGCCGACAGGGGGCGGACACCGGGGAGCTGTTTTTT.

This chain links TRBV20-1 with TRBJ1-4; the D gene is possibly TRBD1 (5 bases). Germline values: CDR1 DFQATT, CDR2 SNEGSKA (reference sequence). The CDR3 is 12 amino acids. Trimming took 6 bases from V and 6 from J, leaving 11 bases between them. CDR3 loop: CSAFRVDEKLFF. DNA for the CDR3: TGCAGTGCGTTCAGGGTTGATGAAAAACTGTTTTTT.

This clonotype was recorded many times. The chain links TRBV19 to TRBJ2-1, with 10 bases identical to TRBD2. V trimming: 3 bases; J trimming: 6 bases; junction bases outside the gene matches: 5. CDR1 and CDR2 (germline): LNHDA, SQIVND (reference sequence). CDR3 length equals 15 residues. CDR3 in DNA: TGTGCCAGTAGTATTCCGGGACTAGCGTCCAATGAGCAGTTCTTC. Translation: CASSIPGLASNEQFF.

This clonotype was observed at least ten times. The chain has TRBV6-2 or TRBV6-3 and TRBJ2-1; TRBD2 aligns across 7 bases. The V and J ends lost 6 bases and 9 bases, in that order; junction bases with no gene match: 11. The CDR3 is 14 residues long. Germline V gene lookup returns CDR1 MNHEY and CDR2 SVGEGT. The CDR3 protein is CASSFRTRSPEQFF. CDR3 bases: TGTGCCAGCAGCTTCAGGACTAGAAGTCCTGAGCAGTTCTTC.

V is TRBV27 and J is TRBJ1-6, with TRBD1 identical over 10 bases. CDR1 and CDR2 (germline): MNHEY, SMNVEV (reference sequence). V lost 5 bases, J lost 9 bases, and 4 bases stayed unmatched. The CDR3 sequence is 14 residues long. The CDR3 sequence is CASSPRTGGSPLHF. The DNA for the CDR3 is TGTGCCAGCAGTCCACGGACAGGGGGTTCACCCCTCCACTTT.

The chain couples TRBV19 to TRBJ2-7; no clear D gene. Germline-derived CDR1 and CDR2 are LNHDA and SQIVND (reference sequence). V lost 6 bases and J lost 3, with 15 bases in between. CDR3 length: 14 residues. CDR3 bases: TGTGCCAGTAGCCGAAGTGGAACAAACTACGAGCAGTACTTC. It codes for CASSRSGTNYEQYF.

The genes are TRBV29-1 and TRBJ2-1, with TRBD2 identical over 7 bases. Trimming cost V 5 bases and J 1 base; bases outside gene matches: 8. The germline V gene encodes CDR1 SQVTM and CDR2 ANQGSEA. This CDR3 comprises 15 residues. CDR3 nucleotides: TGCAGCGTTAATATAGCGGGCAAGTCCTACAATGAGCAGTTCTTC. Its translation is CSVNIAGKSYNEQFF.

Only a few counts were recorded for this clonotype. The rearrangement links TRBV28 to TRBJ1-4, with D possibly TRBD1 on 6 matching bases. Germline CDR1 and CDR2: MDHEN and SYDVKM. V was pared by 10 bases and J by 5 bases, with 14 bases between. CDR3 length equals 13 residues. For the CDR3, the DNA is TGTGCCACAGAACAGGGTGCGAATGAAAAACTGTTTTTT. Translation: CATEQGANEKLFF.

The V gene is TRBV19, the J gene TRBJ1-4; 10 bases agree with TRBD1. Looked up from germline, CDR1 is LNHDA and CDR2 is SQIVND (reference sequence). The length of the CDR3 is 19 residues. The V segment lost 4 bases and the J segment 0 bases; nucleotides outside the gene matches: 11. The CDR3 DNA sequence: TGTGCCAGTAGTACCAGGACCGGGACAGGGGCCGCAACTAATGAAAAACTGTTTTTT. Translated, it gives CASSTRTGTGAATNEKLFF.

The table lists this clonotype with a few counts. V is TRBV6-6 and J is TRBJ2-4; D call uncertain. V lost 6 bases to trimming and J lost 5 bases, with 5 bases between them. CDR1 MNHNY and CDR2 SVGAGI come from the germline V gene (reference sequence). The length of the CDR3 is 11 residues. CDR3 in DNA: TGTGCCAGCAGGACGGAAAACATTCAGTACTTC. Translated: CASRTENIQYF.

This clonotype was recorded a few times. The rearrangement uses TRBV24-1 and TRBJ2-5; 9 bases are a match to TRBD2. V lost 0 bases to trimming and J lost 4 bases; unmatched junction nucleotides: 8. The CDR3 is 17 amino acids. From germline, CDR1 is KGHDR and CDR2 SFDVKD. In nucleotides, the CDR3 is TGTGCCACCAGTGATTTGCGCGCGGGAGGGGGAGGAGAGACCCAGTACTTC. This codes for CATSDLRAGGGGETQYF.